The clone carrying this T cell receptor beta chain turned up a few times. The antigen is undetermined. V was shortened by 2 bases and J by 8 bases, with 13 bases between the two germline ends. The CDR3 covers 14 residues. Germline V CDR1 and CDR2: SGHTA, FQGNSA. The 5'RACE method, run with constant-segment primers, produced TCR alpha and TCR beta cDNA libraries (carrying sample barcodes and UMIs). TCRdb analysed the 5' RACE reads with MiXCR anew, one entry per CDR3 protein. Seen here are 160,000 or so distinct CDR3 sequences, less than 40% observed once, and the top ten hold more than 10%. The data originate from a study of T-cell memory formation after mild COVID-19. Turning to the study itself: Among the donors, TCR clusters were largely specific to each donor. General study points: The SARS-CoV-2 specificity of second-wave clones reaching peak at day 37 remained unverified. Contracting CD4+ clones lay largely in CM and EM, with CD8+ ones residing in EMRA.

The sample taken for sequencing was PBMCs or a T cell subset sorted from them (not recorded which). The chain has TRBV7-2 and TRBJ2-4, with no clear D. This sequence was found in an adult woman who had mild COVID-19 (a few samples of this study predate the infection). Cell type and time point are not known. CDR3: CASSLRRAGDIQYF. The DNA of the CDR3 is TGTGCCAGCAGCTTACGAAGGGCTGGAGACATTCAGTACTTC.